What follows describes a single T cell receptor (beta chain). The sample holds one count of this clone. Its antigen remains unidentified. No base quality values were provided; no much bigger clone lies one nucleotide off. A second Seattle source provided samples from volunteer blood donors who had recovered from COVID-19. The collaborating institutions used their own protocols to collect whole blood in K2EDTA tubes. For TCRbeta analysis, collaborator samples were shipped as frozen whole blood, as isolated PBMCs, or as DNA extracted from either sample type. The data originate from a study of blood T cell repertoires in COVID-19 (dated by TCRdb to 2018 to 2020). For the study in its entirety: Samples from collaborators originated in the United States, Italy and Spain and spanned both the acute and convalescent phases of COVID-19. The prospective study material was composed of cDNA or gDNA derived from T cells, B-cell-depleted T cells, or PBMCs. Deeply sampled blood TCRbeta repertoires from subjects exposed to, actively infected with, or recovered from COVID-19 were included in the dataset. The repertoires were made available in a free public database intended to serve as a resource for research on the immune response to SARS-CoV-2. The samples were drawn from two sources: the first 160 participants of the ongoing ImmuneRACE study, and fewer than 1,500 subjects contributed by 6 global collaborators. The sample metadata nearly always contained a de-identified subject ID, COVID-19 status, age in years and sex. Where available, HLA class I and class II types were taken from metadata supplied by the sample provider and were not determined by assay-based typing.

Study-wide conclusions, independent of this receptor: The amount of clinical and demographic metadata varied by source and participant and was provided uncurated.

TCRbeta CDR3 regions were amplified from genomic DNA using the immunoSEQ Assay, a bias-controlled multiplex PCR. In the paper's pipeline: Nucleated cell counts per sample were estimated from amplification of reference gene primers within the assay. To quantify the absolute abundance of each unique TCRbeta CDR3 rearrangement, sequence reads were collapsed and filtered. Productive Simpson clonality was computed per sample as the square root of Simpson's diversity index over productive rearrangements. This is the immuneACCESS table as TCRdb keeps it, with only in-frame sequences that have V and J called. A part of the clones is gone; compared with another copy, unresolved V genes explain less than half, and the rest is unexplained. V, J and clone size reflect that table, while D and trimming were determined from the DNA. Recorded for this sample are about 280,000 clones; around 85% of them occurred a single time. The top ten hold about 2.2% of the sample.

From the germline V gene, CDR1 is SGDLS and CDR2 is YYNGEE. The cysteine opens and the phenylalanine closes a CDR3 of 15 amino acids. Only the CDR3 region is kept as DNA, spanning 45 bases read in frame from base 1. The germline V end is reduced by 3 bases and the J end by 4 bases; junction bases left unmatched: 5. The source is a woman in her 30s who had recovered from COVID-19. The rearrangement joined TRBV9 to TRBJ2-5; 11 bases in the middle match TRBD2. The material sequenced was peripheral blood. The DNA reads TGTGCCAGCAGCGGTAGCGGGAGGGGGCTAGAGACCCAGTACTTC. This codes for CASSGSGRGLETQYF.